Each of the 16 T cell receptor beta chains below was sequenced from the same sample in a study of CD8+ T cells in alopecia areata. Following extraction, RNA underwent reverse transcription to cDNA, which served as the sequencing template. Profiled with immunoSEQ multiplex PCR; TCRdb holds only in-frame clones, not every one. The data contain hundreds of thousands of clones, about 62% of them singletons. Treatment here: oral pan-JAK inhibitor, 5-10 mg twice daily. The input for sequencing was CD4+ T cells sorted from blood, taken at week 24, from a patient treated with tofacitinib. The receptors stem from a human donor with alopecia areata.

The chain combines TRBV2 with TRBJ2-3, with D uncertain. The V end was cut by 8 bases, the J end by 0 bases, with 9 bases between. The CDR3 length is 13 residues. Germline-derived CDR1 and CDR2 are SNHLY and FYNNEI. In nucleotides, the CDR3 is TGTGCCAGCTGCCTCGAGAGCACAGATACGCAGTATTTT. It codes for CASCLESTDTQYF. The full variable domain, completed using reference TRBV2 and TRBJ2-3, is EPEVTQTPSHQVTQMGQEVILRCVPISNHLYFYWYRQILGQKVEFLVSFYNNEISEKSEIFDDQFSVERPDGSNFTLKIRSTKLEDSAMYFCASCLESTDTQYFGPGTRLTVL.

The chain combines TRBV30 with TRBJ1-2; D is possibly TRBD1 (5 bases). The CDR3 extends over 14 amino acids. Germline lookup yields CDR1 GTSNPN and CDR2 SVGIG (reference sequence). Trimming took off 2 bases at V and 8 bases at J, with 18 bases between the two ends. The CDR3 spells CAWSSTSLTGGYTF. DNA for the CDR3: TGTGCCTGGAGTTCCACATCTCTCACAGGAGGCTACACCTTC.

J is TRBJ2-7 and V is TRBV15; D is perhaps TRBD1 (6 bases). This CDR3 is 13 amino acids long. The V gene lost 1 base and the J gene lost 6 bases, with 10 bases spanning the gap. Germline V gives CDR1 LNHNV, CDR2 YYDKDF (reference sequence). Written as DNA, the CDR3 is TGTGCCACCAGCAGAGCCGTGGGGGCCGAGCAGTACTTC. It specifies CATSRAVGAEQYF.

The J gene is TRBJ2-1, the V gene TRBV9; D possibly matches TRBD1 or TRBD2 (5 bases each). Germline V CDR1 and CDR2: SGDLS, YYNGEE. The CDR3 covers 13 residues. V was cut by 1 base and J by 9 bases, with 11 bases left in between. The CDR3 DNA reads TGTGCCAGCAGCGTACTCGGGGCCGGTGAGCAGTTCTTC. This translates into CASSVLGAGEQFF.

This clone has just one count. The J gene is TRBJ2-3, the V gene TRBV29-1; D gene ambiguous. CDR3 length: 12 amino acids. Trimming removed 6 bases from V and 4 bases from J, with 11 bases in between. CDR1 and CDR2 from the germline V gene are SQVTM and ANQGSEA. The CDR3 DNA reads TGCAGCGTAGACCATAGGGCAGATACGCAGTATTTT. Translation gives CSVDHRADTQYF.

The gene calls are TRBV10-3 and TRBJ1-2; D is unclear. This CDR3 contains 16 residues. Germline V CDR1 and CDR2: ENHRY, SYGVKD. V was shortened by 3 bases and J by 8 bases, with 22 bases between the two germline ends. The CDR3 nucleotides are TGTGCCATCAGTGACCCGGTCCCAGGCGAAACATGGGGCTACACCTTC. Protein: CAISDPVPGETWGYTF.

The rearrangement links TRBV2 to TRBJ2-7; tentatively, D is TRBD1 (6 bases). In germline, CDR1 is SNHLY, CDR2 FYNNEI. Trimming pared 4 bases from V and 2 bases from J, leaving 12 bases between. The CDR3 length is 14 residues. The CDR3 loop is CASSGLQGPYEQYF. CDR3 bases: TGTGCCAGCAGTGGATTACAGGGACCCTACGAGCAGTACTTC. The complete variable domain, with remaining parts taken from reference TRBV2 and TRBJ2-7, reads EPEVTQTPSHQVTQMGQEVILRCVPISNHLYFYWYRQILGQKVEFLVSFYNNEISEKSEIFDDQFSVERPDGSNFTLKIRSTKLEDSAMYFCASSGLQGPYEQYFGPGTRLTVT.

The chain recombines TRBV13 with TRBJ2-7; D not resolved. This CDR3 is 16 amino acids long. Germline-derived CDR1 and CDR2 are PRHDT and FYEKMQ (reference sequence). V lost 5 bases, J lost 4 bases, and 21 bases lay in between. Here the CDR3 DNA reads TGTGCCAGCAGCCCCACTAAGTGGGGTTTACCTTACGAGCAGTACTTC. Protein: CASSPTKWGLPYEQYF.

The CDR3 protein is CASSSGMGTEAFF. The CDR3 DNA reads TGCGCCAGCAGCTCTGGAATGGGAACTGAAGCTTTCTTT. This chain uses TRBV5-1 with TRBJ1-1; D is undetermined. V lost 3 bases and J lost 5, with 11 bases in between. The CDR3 is made up of 13 amino acids. CDR1 and CDR2 from the germline V gene are SGHRS and YFSETQ.

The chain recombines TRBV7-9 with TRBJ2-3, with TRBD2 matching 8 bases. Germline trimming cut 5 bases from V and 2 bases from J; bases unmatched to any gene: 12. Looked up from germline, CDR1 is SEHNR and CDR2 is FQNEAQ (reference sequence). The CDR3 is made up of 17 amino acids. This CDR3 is CASSPIGGVGLTDTQYF. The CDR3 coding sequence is TGTGCCAGCAGCCCTATCGGGGGGGTTGGACTCACAGATACGCAGTATTTT.

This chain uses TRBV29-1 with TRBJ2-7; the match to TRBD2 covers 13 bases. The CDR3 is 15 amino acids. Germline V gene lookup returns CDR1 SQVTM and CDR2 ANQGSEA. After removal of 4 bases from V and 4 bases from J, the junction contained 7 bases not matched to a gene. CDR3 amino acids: CSVGPTSGGFYEQYF. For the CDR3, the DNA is TGCAGCGTTGGGCCGACTAGCGGGGGGTTTTACGAGCAGTACTTC.

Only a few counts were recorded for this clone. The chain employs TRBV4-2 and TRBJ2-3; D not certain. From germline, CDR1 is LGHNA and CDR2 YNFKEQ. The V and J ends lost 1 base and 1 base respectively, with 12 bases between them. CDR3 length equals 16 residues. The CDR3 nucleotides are TGTGCCAGCAGCCAAGGGACCGAAATGGGCACAGATACGCAGTATTTT. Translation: CASSQGTEMGTDTQYF.

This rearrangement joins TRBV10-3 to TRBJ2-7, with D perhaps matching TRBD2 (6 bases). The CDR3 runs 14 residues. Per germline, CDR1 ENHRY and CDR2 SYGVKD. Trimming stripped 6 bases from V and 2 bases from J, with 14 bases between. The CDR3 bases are TGTGCCATCAGGCCGGAGGGGCGAACCTACGAGCAGTACTTC. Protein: CAIRPEGRTYEQYF.

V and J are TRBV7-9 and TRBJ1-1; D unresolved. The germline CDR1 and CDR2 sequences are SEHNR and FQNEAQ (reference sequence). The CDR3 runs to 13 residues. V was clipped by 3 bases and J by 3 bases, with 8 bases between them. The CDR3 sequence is CASSLNGYTEAFF. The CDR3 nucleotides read TGTGCCAGCAGCTTGAACGGTTACACTGAAGCTTTCTTT.

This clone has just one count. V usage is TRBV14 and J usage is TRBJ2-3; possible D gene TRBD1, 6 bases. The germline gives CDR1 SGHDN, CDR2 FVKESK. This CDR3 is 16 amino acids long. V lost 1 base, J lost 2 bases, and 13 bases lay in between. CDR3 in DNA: TGTGCCAGCAGCCAAGGCCGGGACACATACACAGATACGCAGTATTTT. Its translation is CASSQGRDTYTDTQYF.

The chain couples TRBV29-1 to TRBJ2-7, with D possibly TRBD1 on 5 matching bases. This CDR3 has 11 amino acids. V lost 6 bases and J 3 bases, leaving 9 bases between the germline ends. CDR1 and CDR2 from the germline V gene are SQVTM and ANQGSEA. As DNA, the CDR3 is TGCAGCGTGCGGACATTCTACGAGCAGTACTTC. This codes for CSVRTFYEQYF.